This T cell receptor (beta chain) stems from a study of blood T cell repertoires in COVID-19 (TCRdb year 2020). Study-level background: Collaborator samples came from the United States, Italy and Spain and covered acute and convalescent phases of COVID-19. Sample metadata almost always included a de-identified subject ID, COVID-19 status, age in years and sex. Samples were obtained from the ongoing ImmuneRACE study (first 160 participants) and from 1,200 or so subjects provided by 6 global collaborators. Where HLA class I and class II types were available, the types were taken from metadata supplied by the sample provider, not from assay-based typing. Deeply sampled blood TCRbeta repertoires from subjects exposed to, actively infected with, or recovered from COVID-19 were included in the dataset. The material from the prospective study consisted of cDNA or gDNA derived from T cells, B-cell-depleted T cells, or PBMCs. A freely available public database, intended as a resource for researchers studying the immune response to SARS-CoV-2, is where the repertoires were released.

Results the study describes overall, beyond this receptor: Clinical and demographic metadata were provided uncurated, with the amount varying by source and participant.

CDR1 MNHEY and CDR2 SVGAGI were looked up in the germline V gene. Inclusive of the bounding cysteine and phenylalanine, the CDR3 is 15 residues long. Of the read, only the CDR3 DNA is kept; its 45 bases are in frame from base 1. V drops 6 bases and J drops 7 bases, leaving 18 bases in between. TCRbeta CDR3 regions were amplified from genomic DNA using the immunoSEQ Assay, a bias-controlled multiplex PCR. As for the authors' bioinformatics: The number of nucleated cells in each sample was estimated from the amplification of reference gene primers within the assay. To quantify the absolute abundance of each unique TCRbeta CDR3 rearrangement, sequence reads were collapsed and filtered. For each sample, productive Simpson clonality was calculated as the square root of Simpson's diversity index across productive rearrangements. TCRdb carries this immuneACCESS record with in-frame sequences only. Its versions omit some clonotypes, under half of them owing to an unresolved V gene in the studies checked, with the rest unexplained. V, J and clone size are taken as reported in that table, and D and trimming were inferred from the DNA itself. Counted in this sample were more than 95,000 clones; approximately 90% of them appeared once. Clones ranked in the top ten supply approximately 1.1% of the sample.

The collaborating institutions used their own protocols to collect whole blood in K2EDTA tubes. For TCRbeta analysis, collaborator samples were shipped as frozen whole blood, as isolated PBMCs, or as DNA extracted from either sample type. In regard to this clone: Its antigen target is currently unknown. Per-nucleotide qualities are absent, and no much larger clonotype sits a single base away.

Sequencing was carried out using peripheral blood. The chain links TRBV6-5 with TRBJ1-4, and perhaps TRBD1 as D gene, on 5 matching bases. The TCR comes from a woman older than 75 with acute or convalescent COVID-19. The DNA is TGTGCCAGCAGGGGAGGGGTCAGCGAAATTGAAAAACTGTTTTTT. This sequence encodes CASRGGVSEIEKLFF.